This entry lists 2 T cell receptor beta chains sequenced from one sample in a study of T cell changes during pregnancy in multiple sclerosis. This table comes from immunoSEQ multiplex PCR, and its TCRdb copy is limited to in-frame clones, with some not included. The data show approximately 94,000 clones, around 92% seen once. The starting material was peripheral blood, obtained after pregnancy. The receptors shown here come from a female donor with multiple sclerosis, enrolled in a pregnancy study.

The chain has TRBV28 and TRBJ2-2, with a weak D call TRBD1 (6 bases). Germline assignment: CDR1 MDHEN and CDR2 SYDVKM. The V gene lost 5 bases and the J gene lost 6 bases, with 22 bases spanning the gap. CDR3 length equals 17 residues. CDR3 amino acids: CASSLLTGLRGPGELFF. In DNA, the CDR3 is TGTGCCAGCAGTCTTCTGACGGGCCTCAGGGGACCCGGGGAGCTGTTTTTT.

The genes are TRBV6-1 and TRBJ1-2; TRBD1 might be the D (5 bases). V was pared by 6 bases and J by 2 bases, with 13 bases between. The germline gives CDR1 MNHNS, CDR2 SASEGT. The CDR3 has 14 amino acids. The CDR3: CASSVGLLNYGYTF. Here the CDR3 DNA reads TGTGCCAGCAGCGTGGGACTCCTCAACTATGGCTACACCTTC.